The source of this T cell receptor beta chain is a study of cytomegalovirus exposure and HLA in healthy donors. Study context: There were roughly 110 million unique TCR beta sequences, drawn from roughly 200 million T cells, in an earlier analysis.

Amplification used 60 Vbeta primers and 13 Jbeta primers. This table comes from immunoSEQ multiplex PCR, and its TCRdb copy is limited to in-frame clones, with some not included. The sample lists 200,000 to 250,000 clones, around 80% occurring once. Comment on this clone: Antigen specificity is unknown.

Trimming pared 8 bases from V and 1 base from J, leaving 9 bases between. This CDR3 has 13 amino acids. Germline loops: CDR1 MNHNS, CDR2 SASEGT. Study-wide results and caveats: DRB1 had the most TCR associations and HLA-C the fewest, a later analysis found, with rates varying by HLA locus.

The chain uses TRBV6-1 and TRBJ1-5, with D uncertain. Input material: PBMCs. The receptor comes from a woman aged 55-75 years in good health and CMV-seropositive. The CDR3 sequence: CASLTGSNQPQHF. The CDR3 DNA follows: TGTGCCAGCCTTACGGGGAGCAATCAGCCCCAGCATTTT.